These T cell receptor beta chains were read from a single sample in a study of blood T cells in healthy people across ages. Each CDR3 protein gets one entry after TCRdb re-called the 5' RACE reads with MiXCR. This table has fewer than 800,000 distinct CDR3 sequences, roughly 21% appearing once. Specimen: blood. These receptor sequences come from a man between 65 and 85 years old in good health. The CDR3 runs from the conserved cysteine through the conserved F or W. Each record gives: J gene, clone size, D gene, V gene, CDR3 DNA, CDR3 protein. D genes are given only for firm matches. Some rows have no size entry. The others give once, few or many, or a class for an expanded clone.

J: TRBJ2-3; size: once; D: .; V: TRBV7-2; DNA: TGTGCCAGCAGCTTAGTGCCCAGGGGCACAGATACGCAGTATTTT; CDR3: CASSLVPRGTDTQYF
J: TRBJ2-5; size: .; D: .; V: TRBV6-4; DNA: TGTGCCAGCAGTGCCGGGACTCAGCCCCATGAAGCAAAGTTCTTC; CDR3: CASSAGTQPHEAKFF
J: TRBJ2-3; size: few; D: .; V: TRBV27; DNA: TGTGCCAGCAGCCTCGGCCTATGGGATACGCAGTATTTT; CDR3: CASSLGLWDTQYF
J: TRBJ1-1; size: .; D: .; V: TRBV28; DNA: TGTGCCAGCAGTTTAGGGGGGATGGTGACTGCAGCTTTCTTT; CDR3: CASSLGGMVTAAFF
J: TRBJ2-1; size: .; D: .; V: TRBV5-4; DNA: TGTGCCAGCAGACCAGCAGGGCAGAGCTATATCGGCAATGAGCAGTTCTTC; CDR3: CASRPAGQSYIGNEQFF
J: TRBJ2-3; size: .; D: TRBD2; V: TRBV2; DNA: TGTGCCAGCAGTGGTCCTAGCGGAGATACGCAGTATTTT; CDR3: CASSGPSGDTQYF
J: TRBJ2-2; size: .; D: .; V: TRBV9; DNA: TGTGCCAGCAGCGTAGGTCCAACCCACACCGGGGAGCTGTTTTTT; CDR3: CASSVGPTHTGELFF
J: TRBJ2-7; size: few; D: .; V: TRBV5-1; DNA: TGCGCCAGCAGCTTGCCCGACCCGAATATCTACGAGCAGTACTTC; CDR3: CASSLPDPNIYEQYF
J: TRBJ2-2; size: few; D: .; V: TRBV4-1; DNA: TGCGCCAGCAGCCAAGGCCTCCTCAGAACGAACACCGGGGAGCTGTTTTTT; CDR3: CASSQGLLRTNTGELFF
J: TRBJ1-1; size: few; D: .; V: TRBV5-1; DNA: TGCGCCAGCAGCTTGTTTCTGGACCTGAACACTGAAGCTTTCTTT; CDR3: CASSLFLDLNTEAFF
J: TRBJ2-5; size: .; D: TRBD1; V: TRBV14; DNA: TGTGCCAGCAGCCAGGGGGACAGGGGGCGAAGAGAGACCCAGTACTTC; CDR3: CASSQGDRGRRETQYF
J: TRBJ2-3; size: .; D: .; V: TRBV4-1; DNA: TGCGCCAGCAGCCAAGATAGCGAGGGTACGCAGTATTTT; CDR3: CASSQDSEGTQYF
J: TRBJ2-7; size: .; D: TRBD1; V: TRBV20-1; DNA: TGCAGTGCCCAGGACAGGGGGCATTTTTACGAGCAGTACTTC; CDR3: CSAQDRGHFYEQYF
J: TRBJ2-7; size: .; D: TRBD2; V: TRBV20-1; DNA: TGCAGTGCTAGAGATCCAGGGACTAGCGTTCCCGAGCAGTACTTC; CDR3: CSARDPGTSVPEQYF
J: TRBJ1-2; size: .; D: .; V: TRBV11-1; DNA: TGTGCCAGCAGCGAACACCTTAGTGTTGGCTACACCTTC; CDR3: CASSEHLSVGYTF